This T cell receptor (beta chain) appears in the sequencing data of a study of blood T cells in healthy people across ages. Using a J-beta primer mix together with a sample-barcoded 5' primer, a second PCR was run for about 6 to 12 cycles. TCRdb recomputed calls from the 5' RACE reads with MiXCR, one row per CDR3 protein. The data show 1,500,000 or so distinct CDR3 sequences, under 55% seen once. The germline gives CDR1 SGHDN, CDR2 FVKESK. The CDR3 loop spans 12 amino acids. Between the trimmed V and J ends, which lost 5 bases and 7 bases, there was a span of 9 bases. What was sequenced was blood. The gene calls are TRBV14 and TRBJ2-4, with D possibly TRBD1 on 5 matching bases. This clonotype originated in a woman between 18 and 30 years old in good health. The CDR3 DNA follows: TGTGCCAGCAGCGGACAAATGAACATTCAGTACTTC. As protein: CASSGQMNIQYF.